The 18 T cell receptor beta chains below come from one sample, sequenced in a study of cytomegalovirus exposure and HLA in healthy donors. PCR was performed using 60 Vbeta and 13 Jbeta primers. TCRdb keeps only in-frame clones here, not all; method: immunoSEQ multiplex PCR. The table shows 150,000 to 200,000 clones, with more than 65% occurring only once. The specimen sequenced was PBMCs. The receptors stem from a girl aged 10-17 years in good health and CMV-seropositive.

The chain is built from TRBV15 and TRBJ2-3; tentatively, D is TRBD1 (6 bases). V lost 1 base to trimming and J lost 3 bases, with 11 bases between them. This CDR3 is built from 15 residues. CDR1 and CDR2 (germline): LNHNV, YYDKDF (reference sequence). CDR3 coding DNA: TGTGCCACCAGCAGAGGCCGGACAGCTACAGATACGCAGTATTTT. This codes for CATSRGRTATDTQYF. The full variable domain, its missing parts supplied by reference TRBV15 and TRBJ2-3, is DAMVIQNPRYQVTQFGKPVTLSCSQTLNHNVMYWYQQKSSQAPKLLFHYYDKDFNNEADTPDNFQSRRPNTSFCFLDIRSPGLGDTAMYLCATSRGRTATDTQYFGPGTRLTVL.

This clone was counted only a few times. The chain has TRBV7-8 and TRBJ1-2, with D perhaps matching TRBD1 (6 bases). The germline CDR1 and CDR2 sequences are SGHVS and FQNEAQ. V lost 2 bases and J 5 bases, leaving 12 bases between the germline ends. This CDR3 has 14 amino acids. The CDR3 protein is CASSLRDRTYGYTF. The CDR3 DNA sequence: TGTGCCAGCAGCTTAAGAGACAGGACTTATGGCTACACCTTC.

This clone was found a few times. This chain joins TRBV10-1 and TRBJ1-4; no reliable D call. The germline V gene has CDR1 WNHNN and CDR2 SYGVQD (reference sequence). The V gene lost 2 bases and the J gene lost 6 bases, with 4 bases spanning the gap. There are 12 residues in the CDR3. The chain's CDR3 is CASSEPDEKLFF. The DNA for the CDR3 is TGCGCCAGCAGTGAGCCGGATGAAAAACTGTTTTTT.

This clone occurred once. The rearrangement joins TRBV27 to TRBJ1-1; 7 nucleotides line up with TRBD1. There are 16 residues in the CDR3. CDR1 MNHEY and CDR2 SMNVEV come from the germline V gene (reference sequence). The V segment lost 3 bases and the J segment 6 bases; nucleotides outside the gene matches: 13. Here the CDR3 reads CASSLRWGKGGSEAFF. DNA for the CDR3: TGTGCCAGCAGTTTGAGGTGGGGGAAAGGGGGCTCTGAAGCTTTCTTT.

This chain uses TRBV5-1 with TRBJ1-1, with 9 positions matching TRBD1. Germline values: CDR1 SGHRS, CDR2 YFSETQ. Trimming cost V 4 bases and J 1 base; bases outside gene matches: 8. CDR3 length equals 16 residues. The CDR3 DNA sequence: TGCGCCAGCAGCGGCGGACAGGGGAGAGAGAACACTGAAGCTTTCTTT. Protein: CASSGGQGRENTEAFF.

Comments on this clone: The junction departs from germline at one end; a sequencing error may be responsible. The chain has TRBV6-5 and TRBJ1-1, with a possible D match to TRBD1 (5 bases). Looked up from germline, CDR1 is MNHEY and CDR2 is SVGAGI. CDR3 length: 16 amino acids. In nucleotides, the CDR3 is TGTGCCAACAGTTACCTGGGGGGGTCAGGTATCGCTGAAGCTTTCTTT. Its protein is CANSYLGGSGIAEAFF.

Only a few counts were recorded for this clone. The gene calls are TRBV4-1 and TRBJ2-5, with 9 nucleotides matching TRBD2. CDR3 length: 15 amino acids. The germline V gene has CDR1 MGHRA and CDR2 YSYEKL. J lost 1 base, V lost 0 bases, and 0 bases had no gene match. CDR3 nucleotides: TGCGCCAGCAGCCAAGAGCGGGGGGGCCAAGAGACCCAGTACTTC. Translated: CASSQERGGQETQYF.

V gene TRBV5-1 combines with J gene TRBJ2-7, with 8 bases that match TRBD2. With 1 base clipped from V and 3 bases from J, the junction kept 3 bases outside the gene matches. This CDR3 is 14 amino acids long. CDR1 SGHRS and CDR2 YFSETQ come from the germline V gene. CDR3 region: CASSLTTSGYEQYF. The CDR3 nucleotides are TGCGCCAGCAGCTTGACCACTAGCGGCTACGAGCAGTACTTC.

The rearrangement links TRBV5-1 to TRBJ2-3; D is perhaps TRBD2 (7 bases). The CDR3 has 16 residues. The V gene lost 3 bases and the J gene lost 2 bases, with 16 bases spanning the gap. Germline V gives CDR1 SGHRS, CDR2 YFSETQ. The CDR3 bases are TGCGCCAGCAGCTCGTTAGGGGGGGCCGTCACAGATACGCAGTATTTT. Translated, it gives CASSSLGGAVTDTQYF.

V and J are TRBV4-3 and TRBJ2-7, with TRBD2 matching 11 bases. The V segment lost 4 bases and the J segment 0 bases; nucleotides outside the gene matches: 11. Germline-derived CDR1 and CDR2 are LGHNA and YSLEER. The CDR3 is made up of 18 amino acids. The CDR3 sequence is CASSLYPSTSGDSYEQYF. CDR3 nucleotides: TGCGCCAGCAGCCTGTACCCGTCGACTAGCGGGGACTCCTACGAGCAGTACTTC.

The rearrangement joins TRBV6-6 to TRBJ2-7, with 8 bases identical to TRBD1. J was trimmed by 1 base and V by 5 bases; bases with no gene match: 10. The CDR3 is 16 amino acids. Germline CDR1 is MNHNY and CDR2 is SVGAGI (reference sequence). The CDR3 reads CASSTSGTGGSYEQYF. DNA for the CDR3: TGTGCCAGCAGTACTTCCGGGACAGGTGGGTCCTACGAGCAGTACTTC.

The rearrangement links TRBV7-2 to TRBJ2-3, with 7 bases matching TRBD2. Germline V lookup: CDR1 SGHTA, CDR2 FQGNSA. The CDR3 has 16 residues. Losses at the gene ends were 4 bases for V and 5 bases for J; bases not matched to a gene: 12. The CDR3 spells CASSWGVGGLVDTQYF. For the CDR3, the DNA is TGTGCCAGCAGCTGGGGCGTGGGGGGGTTGGTAGATACGCAGTATTTT.

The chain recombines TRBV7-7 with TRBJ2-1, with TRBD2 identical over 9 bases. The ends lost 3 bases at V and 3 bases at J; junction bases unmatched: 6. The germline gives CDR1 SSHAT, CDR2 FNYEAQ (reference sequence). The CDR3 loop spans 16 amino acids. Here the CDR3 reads CASSLDFSGGYNEQFF. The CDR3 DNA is TGTGCCAGCAGCTTGGACTTTAGCGGGGGCTACAATGAGCAGTTCTTC. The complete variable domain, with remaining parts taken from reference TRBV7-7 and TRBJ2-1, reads GAGVSQSPRYKVTKRGQDVTLRCDPISSHATLYWYQQALGQGPEFLTYFNYEAQPDKSGLPSDRFSAERPEGSISTLTIQRTEQRDSAMYRCASSLDFSGGYNEQFFGPGTRLTVL.

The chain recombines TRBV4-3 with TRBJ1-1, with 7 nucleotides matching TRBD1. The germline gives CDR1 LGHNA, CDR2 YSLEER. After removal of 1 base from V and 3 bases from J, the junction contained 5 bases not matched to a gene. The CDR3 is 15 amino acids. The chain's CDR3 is CASSQGGGGYTEAFF. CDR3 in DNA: TGCGCCAGCAGCCAAGGCGGAGGGGGCTACACTGAAGCTTTCTTT.

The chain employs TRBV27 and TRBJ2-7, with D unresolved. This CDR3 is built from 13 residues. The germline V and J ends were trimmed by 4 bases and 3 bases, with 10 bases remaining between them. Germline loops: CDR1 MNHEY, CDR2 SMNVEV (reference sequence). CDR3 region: CASSYAAFYEQYF. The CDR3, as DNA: TGTGCCAGCAGTTACGCGGCATTCTACGAGCAGTACTTC.

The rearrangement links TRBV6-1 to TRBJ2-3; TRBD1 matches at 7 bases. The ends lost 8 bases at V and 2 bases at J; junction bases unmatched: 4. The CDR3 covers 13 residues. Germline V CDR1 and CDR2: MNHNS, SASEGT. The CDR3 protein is CASETGITDTQYF. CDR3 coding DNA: TGTGCCAGCGAGACAGGGATCACAGATACGCAGTATTTT.

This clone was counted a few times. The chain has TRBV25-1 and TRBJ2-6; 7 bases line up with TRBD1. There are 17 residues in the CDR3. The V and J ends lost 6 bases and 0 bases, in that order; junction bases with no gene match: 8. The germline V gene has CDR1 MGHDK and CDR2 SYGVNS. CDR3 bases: TGTGCCAGCAGACCGACAGGGCGAACCTCTGGGGCCAACGTCCTGACTTTC. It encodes CASRPTGRTSGANVLTF.

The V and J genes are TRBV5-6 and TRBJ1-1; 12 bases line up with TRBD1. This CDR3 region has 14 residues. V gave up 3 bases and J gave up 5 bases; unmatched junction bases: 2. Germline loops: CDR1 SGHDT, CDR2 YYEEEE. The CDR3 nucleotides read TGTGCCAGCAGCTGGGACAGGGGGCTGACTGAAGCTTTCTTT. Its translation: CASSWDRGLTEAFF.